The clone carrying this TCR beta chain was observed a handful of times. Antigen: not known. The CDR3 contains 15 residues. Germline lookup yields CDR1 MGHDK and CDR2 SYGVNS. V gave up 3 bases and J gave up 10 bases; unmatched junction bases: 9. This sample stems from a study of blood T cells in healthy people across ages. General study points: Age showed a roughly linear inverse relationship with TCR beta diversity per million T cells. Estimated diversity, derived from one million T cells, was regarded as an underestimate. Naive T cell percentage showed a strong correlation with the diversity of TCR beta.

The authors ran a second PCR of roughly 6 to 12 cycles using a sample-barcoded 5' primer and a J-beta primer mix. TCRdb reprocessed the 5' RACE reads via MiXCR and lists one record per CDR3 protein. Altogether about 1.5 million distinct CDR3 sequences are present, less than 45% being singletons, with the ten largest covering more than 4%. Sequencing was done on a sample of blood. The source is a woman between 18 and 29 years old in good health. This chain connects TRBV25-1 to TRBJ2-1; 10 nucleotides align to TRBD2. The CDR3 sequence: CASSDIQAGGSEQFF. CDR3 in DNA: TGTGCCAGCAGTGACATACAAGCGGGAGGGTCCGAGCAGTTCTTC.